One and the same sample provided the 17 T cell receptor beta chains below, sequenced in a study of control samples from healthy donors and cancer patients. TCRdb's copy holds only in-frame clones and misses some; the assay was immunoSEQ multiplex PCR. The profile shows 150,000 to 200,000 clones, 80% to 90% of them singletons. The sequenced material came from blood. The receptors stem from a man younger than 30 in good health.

The CDR3 DNA reads TGTGCCAGCAGCCGAGGGGGGGGCCCTACCGGGGAGCTGTTTTTT. Translation gives CASSRGGGPTGELFF. The chain uses TRBV4-2 and TRBJ2-2; maybe TRBD2 (7 bases). The CDR3 runs to 15 residues. The germline V and J ends were trimmed by 4 bases and 5 bases, with 14 bases remaining between them. Germline values: CDR1 LGHNA, CDR2 YNFKEQ.

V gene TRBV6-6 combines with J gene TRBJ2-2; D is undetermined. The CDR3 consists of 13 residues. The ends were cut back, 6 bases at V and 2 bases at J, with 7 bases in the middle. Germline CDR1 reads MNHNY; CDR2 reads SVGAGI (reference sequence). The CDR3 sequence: CASSDGNTGELFF. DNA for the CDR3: TGTGCCAGCAGCGACGGAAACACCGGGGAGCTGTTTTTT.

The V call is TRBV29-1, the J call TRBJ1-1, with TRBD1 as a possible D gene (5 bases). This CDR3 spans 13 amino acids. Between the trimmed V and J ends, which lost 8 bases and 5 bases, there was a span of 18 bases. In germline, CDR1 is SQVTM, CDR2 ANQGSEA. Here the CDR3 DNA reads TGCAGCTACTCGAGGGGCGAGGGAACTGAAGCTTTCTTT. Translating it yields CSYSRGEGTEAFF.

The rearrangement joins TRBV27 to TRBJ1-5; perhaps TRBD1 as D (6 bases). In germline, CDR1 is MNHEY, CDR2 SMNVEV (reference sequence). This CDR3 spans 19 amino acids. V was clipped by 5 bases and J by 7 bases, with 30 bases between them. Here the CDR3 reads CASSRLGTVQGLVDQPQHF. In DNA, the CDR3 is TGTGCCAGCAGTCGGTTAGGGACGGTGCAGGGGCTGGTGGACCAGCCCCAGCATTTT.

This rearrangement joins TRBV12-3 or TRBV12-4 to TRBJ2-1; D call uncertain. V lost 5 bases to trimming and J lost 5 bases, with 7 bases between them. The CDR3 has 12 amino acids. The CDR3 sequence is CASSRSDNEQFF. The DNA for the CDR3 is TGTGCCAGCAGTCGATCAGACAATGAGCAGTTCTTC.

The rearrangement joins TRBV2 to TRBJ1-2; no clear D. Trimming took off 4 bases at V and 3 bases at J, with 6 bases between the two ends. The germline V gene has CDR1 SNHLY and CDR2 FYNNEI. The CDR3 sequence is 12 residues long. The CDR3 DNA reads TGTGCCAGCAGTGTTATGGACTATGGCTACACCTTC. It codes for CASSVMDYGYTF.

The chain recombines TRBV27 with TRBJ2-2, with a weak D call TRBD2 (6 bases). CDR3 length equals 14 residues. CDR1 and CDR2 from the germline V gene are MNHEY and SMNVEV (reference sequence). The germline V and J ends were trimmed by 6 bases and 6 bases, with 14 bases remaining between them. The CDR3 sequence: CASSEGLRPGELFF. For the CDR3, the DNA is TGTGCCAGCAGCGAGGGACTGCGACCCGGGGAGCTGTTTTTT.

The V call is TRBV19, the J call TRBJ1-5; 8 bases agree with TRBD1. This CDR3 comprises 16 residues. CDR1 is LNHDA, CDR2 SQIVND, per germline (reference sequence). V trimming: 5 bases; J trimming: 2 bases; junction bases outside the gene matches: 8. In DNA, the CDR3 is TGTGCCAGTAGTCTTGGACAGGGCAGGGGCAATCAGCCCCAGCATTTT. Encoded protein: CASSLGQGRGNQPQHF.

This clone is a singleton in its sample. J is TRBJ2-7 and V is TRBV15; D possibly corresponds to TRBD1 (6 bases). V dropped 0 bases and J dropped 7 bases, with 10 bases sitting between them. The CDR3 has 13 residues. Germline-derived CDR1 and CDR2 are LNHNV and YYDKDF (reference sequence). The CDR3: CATSRDQGKEQYF. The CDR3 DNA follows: TGTGCCACCAGCAGAGATCAGGGGAAAGAGCAGTACTTC.

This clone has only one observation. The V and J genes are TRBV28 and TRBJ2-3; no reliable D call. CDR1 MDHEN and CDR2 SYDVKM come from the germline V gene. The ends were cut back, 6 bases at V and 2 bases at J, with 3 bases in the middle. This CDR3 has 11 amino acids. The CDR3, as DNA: TGTGCCAGCAGCAACACAGATACGCAGTATTTT. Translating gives CASSNTDTQYF.

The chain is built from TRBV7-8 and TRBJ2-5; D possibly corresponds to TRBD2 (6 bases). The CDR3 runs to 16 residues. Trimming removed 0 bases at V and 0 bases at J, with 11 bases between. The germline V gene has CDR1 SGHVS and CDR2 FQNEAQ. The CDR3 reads CASSLAGGANQETQYF. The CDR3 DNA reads TGTGCCAGCAGCTTAGCGGGCGGGGCTAACCAAGAGACCCAGTACTTC.

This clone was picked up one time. In DNA form, the CDR3 reads TGTGCCAGCAGCTGGGACGACGGCCTCTACACCTTC. Amino acid sequence: CASSWDDGLYTF. This sequence joins TRBV5-6 and TRBJ1-2; possibly TRBD1 for D (5 bases). The CDR3 totals 12 residues. The germline V gene encodes CDR1 SGHDT and CDR2 YYEEEE. V was trimmed by 3 bases and J by 10 bases, leaving 13 bases between them.

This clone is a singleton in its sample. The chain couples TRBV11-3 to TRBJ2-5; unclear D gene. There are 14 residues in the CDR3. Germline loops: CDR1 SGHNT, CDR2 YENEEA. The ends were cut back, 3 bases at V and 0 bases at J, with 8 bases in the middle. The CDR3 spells CASSLGRYQETQYF. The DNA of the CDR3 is TGTGCCAGCAGCTTGGGAAGGTACCAAGAGACCCAGTACTTC.

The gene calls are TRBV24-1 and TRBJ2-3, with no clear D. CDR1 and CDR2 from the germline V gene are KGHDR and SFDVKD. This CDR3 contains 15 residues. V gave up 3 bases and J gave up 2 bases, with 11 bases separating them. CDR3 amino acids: CATSDPTTVTDTQYF. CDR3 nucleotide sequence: TGTGCCACCAGTGATCCCACGACGGTCACAGATACGCAGTATTTT.

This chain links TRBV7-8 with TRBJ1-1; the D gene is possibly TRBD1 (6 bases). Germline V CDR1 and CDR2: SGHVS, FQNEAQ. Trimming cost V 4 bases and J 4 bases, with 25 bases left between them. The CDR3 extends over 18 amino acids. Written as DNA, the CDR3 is TGTGCCAGCAGCTCCGATGGACAGATAATCGCCTTGAGCACTGAAGCTTTCTTT. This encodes CASSSDGQIIALSTEAFF. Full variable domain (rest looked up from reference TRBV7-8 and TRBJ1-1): GAGVSQSPRYKVAKRGQDVALRCDPISGHVSLFWYQQALGQGPEFLTYFQNEAQLDKSGLPSDRFFAERPEGSVSTLKIQRTQQEDSAVYLCASSSDGQIIALSTEAFFGQGTRLTVV.

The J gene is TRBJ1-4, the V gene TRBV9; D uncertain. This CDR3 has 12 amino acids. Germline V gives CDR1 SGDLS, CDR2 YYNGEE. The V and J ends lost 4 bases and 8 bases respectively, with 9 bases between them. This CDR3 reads CASSSGGEKLFF. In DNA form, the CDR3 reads TGTGCCAGCAGCTCGGGAGGGGAAAAACTGTTTTTT. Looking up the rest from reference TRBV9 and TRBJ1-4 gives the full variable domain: DSGVTQTPKHLITATGQRVTLRCSPRSGDLSVYWYQQSLDQGLQFLIQYYNGEERAKGNILERFSAQQFPDLHSELNLSSLELGDSALYFCASSSGGEKLFFGSGTQLSVL.

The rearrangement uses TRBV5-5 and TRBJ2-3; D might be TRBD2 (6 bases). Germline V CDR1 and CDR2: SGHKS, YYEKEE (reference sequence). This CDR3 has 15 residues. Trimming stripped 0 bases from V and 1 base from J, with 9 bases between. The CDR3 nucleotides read TGTGCCAGCAGCTTGGTACCTAGCGGCACAGATACGCAGTATTTT. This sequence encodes CASSLVPSGTDTQYF.